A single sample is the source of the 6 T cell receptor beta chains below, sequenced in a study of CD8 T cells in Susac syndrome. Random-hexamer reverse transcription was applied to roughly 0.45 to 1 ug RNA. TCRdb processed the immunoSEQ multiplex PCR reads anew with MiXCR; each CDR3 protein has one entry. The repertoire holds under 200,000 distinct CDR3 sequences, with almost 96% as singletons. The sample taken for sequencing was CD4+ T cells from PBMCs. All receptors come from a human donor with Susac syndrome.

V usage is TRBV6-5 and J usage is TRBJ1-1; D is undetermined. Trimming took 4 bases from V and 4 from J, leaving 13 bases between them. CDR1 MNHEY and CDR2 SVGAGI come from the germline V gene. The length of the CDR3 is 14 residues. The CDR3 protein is CASSLAARRTEAFF. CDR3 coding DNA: TGTGCCAGCAGTTTGGCAGCCCGGCGCACTGAAGCTTTCTTT.

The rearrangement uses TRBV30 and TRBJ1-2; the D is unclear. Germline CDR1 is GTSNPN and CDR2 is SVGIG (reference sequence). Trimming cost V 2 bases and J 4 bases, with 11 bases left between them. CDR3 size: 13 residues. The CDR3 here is CAWSYGSIYGYTF. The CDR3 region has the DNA TGTGCCTGGAGTTATGGGTCCATCTATGGCTACACCTTC.

The CDR3 coding sequence is TGTGCCAGCAGTCGTAGCGGGGGTAACACAGATACGCAGTATTTT. Protein sequence: CASSRSGGNTDTQYF. The chain has TRBV9 and TRBJ2-3; 9 nucleotides line up with TRBD2. The CDR3 spans 15 residues. The V gene's germline CDR1 is SGDLS and CDR2 YYNGEE. J lost 2 bases, V lost 5 bases, and 6 bases had no gene match.

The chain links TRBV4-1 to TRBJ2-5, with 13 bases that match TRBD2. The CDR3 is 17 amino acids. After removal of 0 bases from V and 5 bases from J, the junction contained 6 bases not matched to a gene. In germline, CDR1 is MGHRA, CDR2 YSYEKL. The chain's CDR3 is CASSQDRLAGGLETQYF. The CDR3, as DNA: TGCGCCAGCAGCCAAGATCGACTAGCGGGGGGATTGGAGACCCAGTACTTC.

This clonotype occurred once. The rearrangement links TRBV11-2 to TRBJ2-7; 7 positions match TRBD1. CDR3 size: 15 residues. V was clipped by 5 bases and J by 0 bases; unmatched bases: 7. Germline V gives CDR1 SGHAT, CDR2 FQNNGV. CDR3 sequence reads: CASSTTTGSSYEQYF. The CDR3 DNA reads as TGTGCCAGCAGCACAACGACAGGGAGCTCCTACGAGCAGTACTTC.

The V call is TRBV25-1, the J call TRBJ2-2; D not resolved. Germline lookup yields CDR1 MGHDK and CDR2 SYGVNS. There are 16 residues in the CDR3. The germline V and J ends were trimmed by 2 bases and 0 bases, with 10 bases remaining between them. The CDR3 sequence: CASSEGRRTNTGELFF. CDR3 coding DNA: TGTGCCAGCAGTGAAGGTCGTCGGACGAACACCGGGGAGCTGTTTTTT.